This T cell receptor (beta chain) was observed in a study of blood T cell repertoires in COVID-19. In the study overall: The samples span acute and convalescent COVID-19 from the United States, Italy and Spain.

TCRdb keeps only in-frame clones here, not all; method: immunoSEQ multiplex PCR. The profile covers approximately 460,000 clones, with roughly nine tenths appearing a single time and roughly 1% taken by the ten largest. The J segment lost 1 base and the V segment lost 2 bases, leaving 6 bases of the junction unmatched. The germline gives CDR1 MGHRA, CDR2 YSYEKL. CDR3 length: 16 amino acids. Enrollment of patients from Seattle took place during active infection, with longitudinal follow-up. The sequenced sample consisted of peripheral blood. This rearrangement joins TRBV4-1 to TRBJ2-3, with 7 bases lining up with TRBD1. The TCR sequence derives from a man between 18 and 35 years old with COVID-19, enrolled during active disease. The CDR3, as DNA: TGCGCCAGCAGCCAACCCCGGACAGGTCGCACAGATACGCAGTATTTT. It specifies CASSQPRTGRTDTQYF.